The clone carrying this TCR beta chain was counted a single time. Its antigen is not identified. Sequencing used immunoSEQ multiplex PCR; TCRdb keeps in-frame clones, though not all of them. The data hold about 160,000 clones, with around 85% observed a single time. The data belong to a study of lymphopenia after photon versus proton radiotherapy. Study-wide results and limits: Under photons, naive T cells and diversity fell while effector/memory populations rose.

This CDR3 comprises 15 residues. Germline loops: CDR1 LGHNA, CDR2 YNFKEQ. V was trimmed by 2 bases and J by 2 bases, leaving 10 bases between them. Here the sequenced sample was peripheral blood, taken from a patient treated with photon-based radiotherapy. The origin of this receptor is a man aged 45-65 years with gastric cancer. This chain joins TRBV4-2 and TRBJ1-3; D gene uncertain. CDR3 DNA sequence: TGTGCCAGCAGCCAAACCCGACGAACTGGAAACACCATATATTTT. Its translation: CASSQTRRTGNTIYF.